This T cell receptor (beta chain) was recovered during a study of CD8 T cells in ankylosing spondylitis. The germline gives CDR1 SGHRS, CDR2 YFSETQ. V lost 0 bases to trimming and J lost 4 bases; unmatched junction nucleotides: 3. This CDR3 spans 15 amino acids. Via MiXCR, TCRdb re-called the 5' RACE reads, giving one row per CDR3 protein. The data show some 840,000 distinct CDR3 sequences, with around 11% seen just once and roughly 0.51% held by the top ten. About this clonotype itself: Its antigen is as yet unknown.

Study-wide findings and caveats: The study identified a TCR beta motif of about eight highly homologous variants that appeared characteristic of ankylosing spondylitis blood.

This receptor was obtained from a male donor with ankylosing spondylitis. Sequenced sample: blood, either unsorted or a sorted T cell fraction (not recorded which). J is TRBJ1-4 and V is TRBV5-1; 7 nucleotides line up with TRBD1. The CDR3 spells CASSLVSGGNEKLFF. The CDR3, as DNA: TGCGCCAGCAGCTTGGTGTCAGGGGGTAATGAAAAACTGTTTTTT. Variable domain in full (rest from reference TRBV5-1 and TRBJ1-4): KAGVTQTPRYLIKTRGQQVTLSCSPISGHRSVSWYQQTPGQGLQFLFEYFSETQRNKGNFPGRFSGRQFSNSRSEMNVSTLELGDSALYLCASSLVSGGNEKLFFGSGTQLSVL.